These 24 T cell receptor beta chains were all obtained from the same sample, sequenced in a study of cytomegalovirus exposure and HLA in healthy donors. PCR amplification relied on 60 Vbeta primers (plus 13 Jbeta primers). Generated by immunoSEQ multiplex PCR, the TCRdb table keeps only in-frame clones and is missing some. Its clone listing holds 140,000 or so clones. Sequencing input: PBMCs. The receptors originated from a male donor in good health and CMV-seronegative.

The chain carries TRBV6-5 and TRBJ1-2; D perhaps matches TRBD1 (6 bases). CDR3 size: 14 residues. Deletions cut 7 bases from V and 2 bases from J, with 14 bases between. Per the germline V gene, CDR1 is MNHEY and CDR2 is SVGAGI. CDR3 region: CASKESQGNYGYTF. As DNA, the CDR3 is TGTGCCAGCAAAGAGTCCCAGGGGAACTATGGCTACACCTTC.

The DNA for the CDR3 is TGTGCCAGTAGTAGCGACAGGGCCTTTAATTCACCCCTCCACTTT. Its protein is CASSSDRAFNSPLHF. The chain uses TRBV19 and TRBJ1-6; 7 nucleotides match TRBD1. The CDR3 spans 15 residues. Per germline, CDR1 LNHDA and CDR2 SQIVND (reference sequence). Trimming took 4 bases from V and 6 from J; bases not matched to a gene: 6.

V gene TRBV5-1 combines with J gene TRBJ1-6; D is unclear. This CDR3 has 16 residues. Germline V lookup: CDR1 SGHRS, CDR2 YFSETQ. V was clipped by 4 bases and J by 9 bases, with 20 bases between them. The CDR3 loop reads CASSRSAAEGSSPLHF. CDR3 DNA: TGCGCCAGCAGCCGTTCCGCCGCAGAGGGCAGTTCACCCCTCCACTTT.

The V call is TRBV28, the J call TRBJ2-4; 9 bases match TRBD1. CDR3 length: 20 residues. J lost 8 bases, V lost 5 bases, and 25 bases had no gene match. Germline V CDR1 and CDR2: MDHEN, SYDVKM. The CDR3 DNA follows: TGTGCCAGCAGTCCCTTGGACAGGGGTATTGGGTCGCCGAGTGGGGACATTCAGTACTTC. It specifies CASSPLDRGIGSPSGDIQYF.

CDR3 sequence (DNA): TGTGCCTGGGGTACTGAACAGGGAATCGGGGAGCTGTTTTTT. It yields the protein CAWGTEQGIGELFF. The rearrangement links TRBV30 to TRBJ2-2; D might be TRBD1 (6 bases). This CDR3 contains 14 residues. The V gene's germline CDR1 is GTSNPN and CDR2 SVGIG (reference sequence). V lost 5 bases to trimming and J lost 7 bases, with 17 bases between them.

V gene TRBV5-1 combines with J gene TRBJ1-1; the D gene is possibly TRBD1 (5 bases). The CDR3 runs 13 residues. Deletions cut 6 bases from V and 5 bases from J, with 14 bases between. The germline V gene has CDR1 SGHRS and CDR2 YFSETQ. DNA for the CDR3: TGCGCCAGCAAGGGGAGGCCGGATACTGAAGCTTTCTTT. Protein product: CASKGRPDTEAFF.

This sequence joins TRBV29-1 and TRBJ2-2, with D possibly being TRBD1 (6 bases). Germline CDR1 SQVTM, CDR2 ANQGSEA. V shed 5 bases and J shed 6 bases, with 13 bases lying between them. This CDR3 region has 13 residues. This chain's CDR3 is CSVYTGLAGELFF. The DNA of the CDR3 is TGCAGCGTTTATACAGGGTTAGCCGGGGAGCTGTTTTTT.

In DNA, the CDR3 is TGTGCCAGCAGTACAGGGGCCGGAAACACCATATATTTT. This encodes CASSTGAGNTIYF. V gene TRBV7-3 combines with J gene TRBJ1-3, with 7 bases matching TRBD1. The germline gives CDR1 SGHTA, CDR2 FQGTGA. This CDR3 is 13 amino acids long. The junction had 3 bases not matched to a gene; V was cut back by 6 bases and J by 4 bases. The full variable domain, completed using reference TRBV7-3 and TRBJ1-3, is GAGVSQTPSNKVTEKGKYVELRCDPISGHTALYWYRQSLGQGPEFLIYFQGTGAADDSGLPNDRFFAVRPEGSVSTLKIQRTERGDSAVYLCASSTGAGNTIYFGEGSWLTVV.

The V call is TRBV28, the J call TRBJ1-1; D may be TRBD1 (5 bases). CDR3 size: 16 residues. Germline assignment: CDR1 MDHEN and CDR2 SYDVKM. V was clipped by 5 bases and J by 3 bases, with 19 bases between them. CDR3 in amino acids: CASSRAGGLRHTEAFF. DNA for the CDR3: TGTGCCAGCAGTCGGGCCGGGGGTCTACGGCACACTGAAGCTTTCTTT. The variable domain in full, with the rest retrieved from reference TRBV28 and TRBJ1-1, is DVKVTQSSRYLVKRTGEKVFLECVQDMDHENMFWYRQDPGLGLRLIYFSYDVKMKEKGDIPEGYSVSREKKERFSLILESASTNQTSMYLCASSRAGGLRHTEAFFGQGTRLTVV.

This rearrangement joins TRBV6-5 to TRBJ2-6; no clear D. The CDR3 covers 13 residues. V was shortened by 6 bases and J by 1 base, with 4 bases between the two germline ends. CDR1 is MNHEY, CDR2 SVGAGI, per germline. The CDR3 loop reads CASRESGANVLTF. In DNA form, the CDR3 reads TGTGCCAGCAGGGAGTCTGGGGCCAACGTCCTGACTTTC.

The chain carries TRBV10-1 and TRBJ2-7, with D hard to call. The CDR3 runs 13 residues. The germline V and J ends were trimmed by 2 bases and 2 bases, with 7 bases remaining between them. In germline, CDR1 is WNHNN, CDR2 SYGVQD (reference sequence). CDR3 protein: CASSEAGTYEQYF. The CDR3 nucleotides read TGCGCCAGCAGTGAGGCAGGTACCTACGAGCAGTACTTC.

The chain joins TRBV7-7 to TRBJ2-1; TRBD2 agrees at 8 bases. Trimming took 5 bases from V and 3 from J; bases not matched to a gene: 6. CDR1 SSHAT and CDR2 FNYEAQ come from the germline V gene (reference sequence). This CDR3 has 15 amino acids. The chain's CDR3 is CASSPRRGDYNEQFF. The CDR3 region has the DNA TGTGCCAGCAGCCCCCGGCGGGGGGACTACAATGAGCAGTTCTTC. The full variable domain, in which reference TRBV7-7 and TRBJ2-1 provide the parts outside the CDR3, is GAGVSQSPRYKVTKRGQDVTLRCDPISSHATLYWYQQALGQGPEFLTYFNYEAQPDKSGLPSDRFSAERPEGSISTLTIQRTEQRDSAMYRCASSPRRGDYNEQFFGPGTRLTVL.

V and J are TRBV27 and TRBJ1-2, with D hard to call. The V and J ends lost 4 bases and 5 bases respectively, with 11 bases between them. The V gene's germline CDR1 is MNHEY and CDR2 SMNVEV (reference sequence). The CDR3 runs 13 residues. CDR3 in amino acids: CASSSQPTYGYTF. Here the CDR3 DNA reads TGTGCCAGCAGTTCACAGCCGACGTATGGCTACACCTTC.

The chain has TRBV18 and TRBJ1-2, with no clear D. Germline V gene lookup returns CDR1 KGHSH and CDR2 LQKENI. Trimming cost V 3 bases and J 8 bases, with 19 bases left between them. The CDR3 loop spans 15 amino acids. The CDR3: CASSPRYDSPLGYTF. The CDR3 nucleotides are TGTGCCAGCTCACCGAGGTACGACTCCCCCTTGGGCTACACCTTC.

CDR3: CASSHGEQYF. CDR3 nucleotides: TGTGCCAGCAGTCACGGCGAGCAGTACTTC. The chain combines TRBV6-1 with TRBJ2-7; the D is unclear. Trimming pared 5 bases from V and 6 bases from J, leaving 5 bases between. This CDR3 is built from 10 residues. The germline CDR1 and CDR2 sequences are MNHNS and SASEGT.

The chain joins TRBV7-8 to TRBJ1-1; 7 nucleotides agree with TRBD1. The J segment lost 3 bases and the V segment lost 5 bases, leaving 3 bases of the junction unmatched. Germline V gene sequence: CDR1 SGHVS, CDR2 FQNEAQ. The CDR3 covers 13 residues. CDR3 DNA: TGTGCCAGCAGCCCGACAGGGCACACTGAAGCTTTCTTT. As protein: CASSPTGHTEAFF.

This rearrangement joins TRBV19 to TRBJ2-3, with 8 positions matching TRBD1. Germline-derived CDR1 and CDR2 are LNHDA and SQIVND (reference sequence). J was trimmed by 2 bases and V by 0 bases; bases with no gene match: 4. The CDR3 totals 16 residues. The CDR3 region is CASSIEDRAYTDTQYF. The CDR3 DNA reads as TGTGCCAGTAGTATAGAGGACAGGGCCTACACAGATACGCAGTATTTT.

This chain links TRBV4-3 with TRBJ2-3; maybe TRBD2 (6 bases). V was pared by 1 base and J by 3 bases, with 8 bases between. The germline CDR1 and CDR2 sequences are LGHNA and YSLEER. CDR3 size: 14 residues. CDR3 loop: CASSQGGETDTQYF. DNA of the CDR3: TGCGCCAGCAGCCAAGGGGGGGAAACAGATACGCAGTATTTT.

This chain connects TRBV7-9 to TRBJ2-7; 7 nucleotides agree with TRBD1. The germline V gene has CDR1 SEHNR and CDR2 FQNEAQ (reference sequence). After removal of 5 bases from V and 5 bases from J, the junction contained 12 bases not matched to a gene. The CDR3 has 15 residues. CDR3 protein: CASSIPTGQVHEQYF. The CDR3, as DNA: TGTGCCAGCAGCATTCCGACAGGGCAAGTCCACGAGCAGTACTTC.

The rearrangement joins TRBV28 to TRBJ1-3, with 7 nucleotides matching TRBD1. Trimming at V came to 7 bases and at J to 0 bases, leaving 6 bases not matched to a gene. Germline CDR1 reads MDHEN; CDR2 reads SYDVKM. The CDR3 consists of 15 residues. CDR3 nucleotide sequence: TGTGCCAGCACCCGGGACAGTAACTCTGGAAACACCATATATTTT. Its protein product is CASTRDSNSGNTIYF.

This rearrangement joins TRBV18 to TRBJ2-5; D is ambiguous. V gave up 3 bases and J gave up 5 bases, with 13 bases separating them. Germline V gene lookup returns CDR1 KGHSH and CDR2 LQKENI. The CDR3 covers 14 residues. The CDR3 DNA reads TGTGCCAGCTCACCCCGGCAACAGCCGGAGACCCAGTACTTC. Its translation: CASSPRQQPETQYF.

CDR3 bases: TGTGCCAGCAGTGGAAGGGACAGAGCCTACGAGCAGTACTTC. This sequence encodes CASSGRDRAYEQYF. The V and J genes are TRBV28 and TRBJ2-7, with 7 bases lining up with TRBD1. The CDR3 contains 14 residues. J lost 2 bases, V lost 5 bases, and 6 bases had no gene match. The germline V gene has CDR1 MDHEN and CDR2 SYDVKM.

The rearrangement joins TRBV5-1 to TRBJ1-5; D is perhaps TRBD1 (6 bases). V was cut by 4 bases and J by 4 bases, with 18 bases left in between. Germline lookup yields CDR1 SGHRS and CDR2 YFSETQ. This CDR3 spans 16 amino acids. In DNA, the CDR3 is TGCGCCAGCAGCGCCGGGTCGCCAGGGGAAAATCAGCCCCAGCATTTT. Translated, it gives CASSAGSPGENQPQHF.

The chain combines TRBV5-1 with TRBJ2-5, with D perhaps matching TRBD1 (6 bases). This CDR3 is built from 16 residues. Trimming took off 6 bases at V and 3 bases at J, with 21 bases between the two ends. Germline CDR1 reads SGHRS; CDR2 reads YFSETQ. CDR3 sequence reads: CASNPGDRWYEETQYF. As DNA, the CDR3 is TGCGCCAGCAACCCAGGGGATAGATGGTACGAAGAGACCCAGTACTTC. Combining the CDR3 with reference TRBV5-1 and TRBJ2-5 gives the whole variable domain KAGVTQTPRYLIKTRGQQVTLSCSPISGHRSVSWYQQTPGQGLQFLFEYFSETQRNKGNFPGRFSGRQFSNSRSEMNVSTLELGDSALYLCASNPGDRWYEETQYFGPGTRLLVL.